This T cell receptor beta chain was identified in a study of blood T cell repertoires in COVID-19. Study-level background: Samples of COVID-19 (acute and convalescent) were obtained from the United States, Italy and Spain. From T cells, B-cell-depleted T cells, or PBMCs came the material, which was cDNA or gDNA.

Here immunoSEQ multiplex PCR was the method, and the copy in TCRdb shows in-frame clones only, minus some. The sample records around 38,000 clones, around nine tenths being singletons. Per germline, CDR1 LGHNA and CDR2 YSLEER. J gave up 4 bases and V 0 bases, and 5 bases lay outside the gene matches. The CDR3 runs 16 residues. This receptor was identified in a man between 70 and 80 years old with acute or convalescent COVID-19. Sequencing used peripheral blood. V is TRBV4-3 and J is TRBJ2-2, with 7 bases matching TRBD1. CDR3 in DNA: TGCGCCAGCAGCCAAGATGACAGGGTTACCACCGGGGAGCTGTTTTTT. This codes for CASSQDDRVTTGELFF.